A selection of T cell receptor beta chains follows, all from one sample in a study of blood T cell repertoires in COVID-19. The repertoire was sequenced with immunoSEQ multiplex PCR; TCRdb's copy has only in-frame clones and lacks some. Here the sample spans around 50,000 clones, roughly 90% being singletons. Sequenced input: peripheral blood. The receptors shown here come from a human donor in a cohort sampled during active COVID-19. Both conserved end residues are part of each CDR3. A D gene is named only where the DNA matches it firmly. Clone size appears in some rows only: once, few, many, or a class for an expanded clone.

j_gene | len | d_gene | v_gene | abundance | CDR3nt | CDR3aa
TRBJ2-5 | 15 | TRBD1 | TRBV5-4 | - | TGTGCCAGCAGCATAACCTCAGACAGGGGTGGGACCCAGTACTTC | CASSITSDRGGTQYF
TRBJ2-1 | 16 | - | TRBV6-2/TRBV6-3 | - | TGTGCCAGCAGTTCCCAACTAGCCGAGCGCTACAATGAGCAGTTCTTC | CASSSQLAERYNEQFF
TRBJ2-3 | 17 | - | TRBV6-2/TRBV6-3 | - | TGTGCCAGCAGTTACGGAGGACGAGGCGAGTACACAGATACGCAGTATTTT | CASSYGGRGEYTDTQYF
TRBJ2-7 | 17 | TRBD2 | TRBV19 | - | TGTGCCAGTAGTGCTTCGGGACTAGCGGGAGAGACCTACGAGCAGTACTTC | CASSASGLAGETYEQYF
TRBJ1-5 | 15 | - | TRBV21-1 | - | TGTGCCAGCAGCAAAGGGCAGGGTGGCAATCAGCCCCAGCATTTT | CASSKGQGGNQPQHF
TRBJ2-7 | 13 | - | TRBV7-9 | once | TGTGCCAGCAGCCGGACAGACTCCTACGAGCAGTACTTC | CASSRTDSYEQYF
TRBJ2-2 | 14 | - | TRBV4-3 | - | TGCGCCAGCAGCCAAGATGCGGTTTCCGGGGAGCTGTTTTTT | CASSQDAVSGELFF
TRBJ1-1 | 13 | - | TRBV30 | once | TGTGCCTGGAGTTGGCAGGGGCGGTCTGAAGCTTTCTTT | CAWSWQGRSEAFF
TRBJ1-1 | 15 | TRBD1 | TRBV6-5 | - | TGTGCCAGTAGGATTCAGGGGGTAACGAACACTGAAGCTTTCTTT | CASRIQGVTNTEAFF
TRBJ2-7 | 12 | - | TRBV18 | few | TGTGCCAGCTCACCACGTAATGACGAGCAGTACTTC | CASSPRNDEQYF
TRBJ2-5 | 15 | TRBD1 | TRBV18 | - | TGTGCCAGCTCAACTCGACAGGGAACACAAGAGACCCAGTACTTC | CASSTRQGTQETQYF
TRBJ2-3 | 16 | - | TRBV6-1 | - | TGTGCCAGCAGTGAGGGATTCAGGGGGGTCACAGATACGCAGTATTTT | CASSEGFRGVTDTQYF
TRBJ1-2 | 14 | TRBD1 | TRBV2 | - | TGTGCCAGCAGTGTTCGACAGGGGCACGGTGGCTACACCTTC | CASSVRQGHGGYTF
TRBJ1-2 | 12 | TRBD1 | TRBV5-4 | - | TGTGCCAGCAGCTCTGGACAGGCCACTATTTCCTTC | CASSSGQATISF
TRBJ2-1 | 16 | TRBD1 | TRBV19 | - | TGTGCCAGTAGTTTTCTGCAGGGGGCGAAGGACAATGAGCAGTTCTTC | CASSFLQGAKDNEQFF
TRBJ2-7 | 16 | - | TRBV7-6 | - | TGTGCCAGCAGCTTAGGAACAGACCCAAGCTCCTACGAGCAGTACTTC | CASSLGTDPSSYEQYF
TRBJ1-5 | 15 | TRBD1 | TRBV6-6 | - | TGTGCCAGCAGTTCAACAGGGGGCGGGGATCAGCCCCAGCATTTT | CASSSTGGGDQPQHF
TRBJ2-3 | 14 | - | TRBV7-3 | - | TGTGCCAGCAGCGGGGGGGCCCACGCAGATACGCAGTATTTT | CASSGGAHADTQYF
TRBJ2-3 | 13 | TRBD2 | TRBV29-1 | - | TGCAGCGTTGAACTAGCGGGAGTCGATACGCAGTATTTT | CSVELAGVDTQYF
TRBJ2-2 | 16 | TRBD1 | TRBV5-8 | - | TGTGCCAGCAGCAACAGGGGATTTACGAACACCGGGGAGCTGTTTTTT | CASSNRGFTNTGELFF
TRBJ2-7 | 15 | - | TRBV7-9 | - | TGTGCCAGCAGCTTAGGGGCCCGGGACACTTACGAGCAGTACTTC | CASSLGARDTYEQYF
TRBJ2-7 | 14 | TRBD2 | TRBV2 | - | TGTGCCAGCACGAATCTAGCGGGATTGGGAGAGCAGTACTTC | CASTNLAGLGEQYF
TRBJ1-2 | 16 | - | TRBV10-3 | - | TGTGCCATCAGTGACCCCCGGGATCTGAATCTATTTGGCTACACCTTC | CAISDPRDLNLFGYTF
TRBJ1-2 | 16 | TRBD1 | TRBV3-1/TRBV3-2 | - | TGTGCCAGCAGCCAAACCCCGACAGGGGGCAGCTATGGCTACACCTTC | CASSQTPTGGSYGYTF
TRBJ1-4 | 15 | TRBD1 | TRBV20-1 | - | TGCAGTGCTAGTGACAGGAGGGGACAGGGAAGGGAACTGTTTTTT | CSASDRRGQGRELFF
TRBJ2-1 | 16 | - | TRBV6-5 | - | TGTGCCAGCAGTTACTCCAAGGCAGGGTACTACAATGAGCAGTTCTTC | CASSYSKAGYYNEQFF
TRBJ1-1 | 14 | TRBD1 | TRBV3-1/TRBV3-2 | - | TGTGCCAGCAGCCCTAGACAGGGGAGTACTGAAGCTTTCTTT | CASSPRQGSTEAFF
TRBJ1-1 | 13 | - | TRBV19 | - | TGTGCCAGTAGACCCTCTATGAACACTGAAGCTTTCTTT | CASRPSMNTEAFF
TRBJ1-3 | 15 | - | TRBV13 | - | TGTGCCAGCAGCTTAGTAGCGAGCTCTGGAAACACCATATATTTT | CASSLVASSGNTIYF
TRBJ2-5 | 12 | TRBD1 | TRBV7-9 | few | TGTGCCAGCAGCATACAGGGGGAGACCCAGTACTTC | CASSIQGETQYF
TRBJ2-1 | 15 | TRBD2 | TRBV3-1/TRBV3-2 | - | TGTGCCAGCAGCCAAGGGACTAGCGCTCACAATGAGCAGTTCTTC | CASSQGTSAHNEQFF
TRBJ1-5 | 14 | TRBD1 | TRBV19 | - | TGTGCCAGTAGTAGACAGGGAGGCAATCAGCCCCAGCATTTT | CASSRQGGNQPQHF
TRBJ2-7 | 15 | - | TRBV7-2 | once | TGTGCCAGCAGCTTAACAACCCTGACAGTCACCCCGCAGTACTTC | CASSLTTLTVTPQYF
TRBJ1-2 | 13 | TRBD1 | TRBV6-5 | - | TGTGCCAGCAGCAGGACAGGGAGGATTGGCTACACCTTC | CASSRTGRIGYTF
TRBJ2-3 | 16 | - | TRBV18 | once | TGTGCCAGCTCATCCTCACTAGGGAAGGACACAGATACGCAGTATTTT | CASSSSLGKDTDTQYF
TRBJ1-4 | 16 | - | TRBV4-3 | - | TGCGCCAGCAGCCCACAGAAAATTCCAACTAATGAAAAACTGTTTTTT | CASSPQKIPTNEKLFF
TRBJ2-5 | 16 | TRBD2 | TRBV7-2 | - | TGTGCCAGCAGCCCAGACCTAGCGGGAGTCATAAAGACCCAGTACTTC | CASSPDLAGVIKTQYF
TRBJ2-7 | 16 | TRBD1 | TRBV6-5 | - | TGTGCCAGCAGTTCCCCGACCGGACAGGGATTTTACGAGCAGTACTTC | CASSSPTGQGFYEQYF
TRBJ1-2 | 15 | - | TRBV14 | - | TGTGCCACAAGTTCCACGGGGGGCCTTGGTGATGGCTACACCTTC | CATSSTGGLGDGYTF
TRBJ1-1 | 12 | - | TRBV2 | - | TGTGCCAGCAGTTACGGGACTTTGGAAGCTTTCTTT | CASSYGTLEAFF
TRBJ1-1 | 14 | TRBD1 | TRBV6-2/TRBV6-3 | few | TGTGCCAGCAGTAACAGGGGGCTGAGGACTGAAGCTTTCTTT | CASSNRGLRTEAFF